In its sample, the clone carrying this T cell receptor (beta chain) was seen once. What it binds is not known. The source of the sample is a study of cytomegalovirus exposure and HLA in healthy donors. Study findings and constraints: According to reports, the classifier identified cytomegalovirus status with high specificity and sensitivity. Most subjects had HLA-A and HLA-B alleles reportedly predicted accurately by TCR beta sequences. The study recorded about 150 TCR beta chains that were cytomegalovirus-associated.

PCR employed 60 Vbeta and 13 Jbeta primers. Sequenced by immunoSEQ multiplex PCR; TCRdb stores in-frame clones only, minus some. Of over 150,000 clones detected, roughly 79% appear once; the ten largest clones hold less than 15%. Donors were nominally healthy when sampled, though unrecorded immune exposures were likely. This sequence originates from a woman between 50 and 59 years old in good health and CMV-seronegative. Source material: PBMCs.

The CDR3 DNA reads TGTGCCAGCTGGGACAAAGGGGGCGCGCAGTTCTTC. Protein sequence: CASWDKGGAQFF. The gene calls are TRBV28 and TRBJ2-1; 7 bases agree with TRBD1. The CDR3 length is 12 residues. The J segment lost 12 bases and the V segment lost 8 bases, leaving 10 bases of the junction unmatched. Germline V gene sequence: CDR1 MDHEN, CDR2 SYDVKM.